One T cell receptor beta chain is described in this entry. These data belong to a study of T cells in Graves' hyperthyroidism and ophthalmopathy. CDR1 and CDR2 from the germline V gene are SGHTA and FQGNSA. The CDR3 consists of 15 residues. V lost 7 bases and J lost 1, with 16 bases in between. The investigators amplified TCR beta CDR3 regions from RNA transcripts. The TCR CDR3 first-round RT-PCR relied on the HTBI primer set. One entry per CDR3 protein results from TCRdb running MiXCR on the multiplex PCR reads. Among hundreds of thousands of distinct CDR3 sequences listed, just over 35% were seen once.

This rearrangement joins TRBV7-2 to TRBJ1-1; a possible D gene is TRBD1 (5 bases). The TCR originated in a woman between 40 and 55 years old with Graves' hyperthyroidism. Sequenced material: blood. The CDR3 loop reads CASIHGRGRNTEAFF. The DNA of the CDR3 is TGTGCCAGCATCCACGGTAGGGGCCGGAACACTGAAGCTTTCTTT.